This entry is about one T cell receptor (beta chain). As to treatment: about 20 received Ad26.COV2.S at low or high dose, single or two shots; about 5 received placebo; per-sample allocation not given. It was on day 63 after the first vaccine or placebo injection that samples were taken. Aged 18-55 years, donor was enrolled in Boston in 2020. The study used a vaccine consisting of an Ad26 vector that expressed Wuhan-strain SARS-CoV-2 spike. The data originate from a study of Ad26.COV2.S vaccination and SARS-CoV-2 variants. Study-wide context: Donor was assigned to the Ad26.COV2.S arm of trial COV1001. Ad26.COV2.S was injected intramuscularly once or twice, 56 days apart.

Repertoires were generated with immunoSEQ multiplex PCR, while TCRdb's copy carries only in-frame clones and drops some. Here the sample spans 350,000 to 450,000 clones, 85% being singletons. The CDR3 spans 13 residues. Germline loops: CDR1 MNHEY, CDR2 SVGAGI. Trimming stripped 6 bases from V and 7 bases from J, with 16 bases between. This receptor was taken from a person between 18 and 60 years old who received the Ad26.COV2.S COVID-19 vaccine or a placebo. This specimen consisted of peripheral blood, obtained in a trial of Ad26.COV2.S vaccine versus placebo. The V and J genes are TRBV6-5 and TRBJ2-7; D is possibly TRBD1 or TRBD2 (5 bases each). CDR3 sequence reads: CASRGERGWEQYF. DNA of the CDR3: TGTGCCAGCAGAGGCGAGAGGGGCTGGGAGCAGTACTTC.